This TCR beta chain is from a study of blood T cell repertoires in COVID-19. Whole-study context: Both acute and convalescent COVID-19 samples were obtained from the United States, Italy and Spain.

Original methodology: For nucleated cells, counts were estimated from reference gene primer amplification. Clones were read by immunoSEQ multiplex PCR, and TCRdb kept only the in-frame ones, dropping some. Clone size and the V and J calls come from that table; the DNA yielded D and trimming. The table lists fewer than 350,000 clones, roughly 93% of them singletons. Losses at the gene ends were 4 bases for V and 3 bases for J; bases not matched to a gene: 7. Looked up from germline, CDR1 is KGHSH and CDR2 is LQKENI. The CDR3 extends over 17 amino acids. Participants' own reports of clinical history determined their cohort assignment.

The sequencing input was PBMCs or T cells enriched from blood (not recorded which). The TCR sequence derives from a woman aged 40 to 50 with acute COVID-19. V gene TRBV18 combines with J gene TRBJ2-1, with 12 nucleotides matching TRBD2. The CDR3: CASSRSSSGGDYNEQFF. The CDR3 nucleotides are TGTGCCAGCTCACGATCCTCTAGCGGGGGGGACTACAATGAGCAGTTCTTC. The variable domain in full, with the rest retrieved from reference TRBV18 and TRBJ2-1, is NAGVMQNPRHLVRRRGQEARLRCSPMKGHSHVYWYRQLPEEGLKFMVYLQKENIIDESGMPKERFSAEFPKEGPSILRIQQVVRGDSAAYFCASSRSSSGGDYNEQFFGPGTRLTVL.